This T cell receptor beta chain was captured by sequencing in a study of cytotoxic CD8 clonotypes in ibrutinib-treated CLL (dated by TCRdb to about 2021). Regarding the complete study: The cohort included approximately 15 treatment-naive and 11 relapsed/refractory patients; around 18 were IGHV unmutated. Responses were partial in some 24 patients and complete in 2; after median approximately 67 months follow-up, about 14 stayed in remission and roughly twelve progressed. Samples at response were collected after a median of about 12 months of treatment, with a range of roughly 6 to 40 months. On average, each sample had 255,043 productive templates and under 95,000 productive rearrangements. Of the 86 participants in the trial, 20 to 30 had longitudinal samples available. Cryopreserved peripheral blood mononuclear cells were obtained prior to treatment, at the time of response, and at either disease progression or sustained remission.

The CDR3 numbers 12 residues from cysteine through phenylalanine. Only CDR3 DNA remains: 36 bases, in frame from the first base. Reading the germline V gene gives CDR1 LGHNA and CDR2 YSLEER. V lost 1 base and J lost 8 bases; the stretch between them is 8 bases long. Comment on this clone: Its target antigen remains unknown. Qualities for individual bases were not recorded, and no much larger clone is one base off.

A MiSeq instrument was used for deep resolution sequencing, which targeted depths ranging from 1 in 1 million up to 1 in 200,000 T cells, with coverage averaging 10x for each clonotype. TCR beta libraries were generated with the immunoSEQ hsTCRB Kit. On the study's bioinformatics: Data were analyzed with ImmunoSEQ Data Assistant and ImmunoSEQ Analyzer, with V, D and J genes assigned per IMGT definitions. Clonality, with values ranging from 0 to 1, was calculated as one minus the normalized Shannon entropy of productive rearrangement frequencies. Only overrepresented clonotypes making up at least 0.05% of the repertoire of each patient were included in the public clonotype analysis. Around 13 age-matched healthy donor repertoires from immuneACCESS were used as controls for clonality. Imported from immuneACCESS, the table was reduced by TCRdb to in-frame sequences with V and J called. These copies leave out some clones; in studies compared against another copy, an unresolved V gene accounts for under half, and the cause of the remainder is not known. Clonal size and the V and J genes are those of that table, whereas D and trimming came from the DNA. The sample contains approximately 330,000 clones, more than 65% of them found a single time. The ten biggest clones cover 5% to 7% of the sample.

What the research found in general, with its limitations: Public clonotypes were found to be uncommon and were observed to contract or remain stable during treatment; the increase in clonality was shown to reflect expansion of private clonotypes at ibrutinib response. Sustained-remission and progressing patients did not have matched sampling times, and lymph node repertoires were not examined. At baseline, clonality was higher than in age-matched healthy donors and showed a strong correlation with circulating CD8+ T-cell counts. Clonality increased at ibrutinib response, stayed stable in sustained remission, and fell back toward baseline at progression.

Roughly 2.2 micrograms of genomic DNA were extracted from cryopreserved PBMCs for TCR beta library preparation. Longitudinal blood samples from CLL patients on ibrutinib monotherapy underwent high-throughput TCR beta sequencing. The patients were enrolled in a single-center, open-label phase 2 trial of ibrutinib monotherapy. This sequence was found in a human donor with chronic lymphocytic leukemia. The chain couples TRBV4-3 to TRBJ1-2; the D gene assignment is ambiguous. The source material was PBMCs, sampled before ibrutinib treatment. The CDR3 region: CASSQGAWGYTF. The DNA sequence follows: TGCGCCAGCAGCCAAGGGGCCTGGGGCTACACCTTC.